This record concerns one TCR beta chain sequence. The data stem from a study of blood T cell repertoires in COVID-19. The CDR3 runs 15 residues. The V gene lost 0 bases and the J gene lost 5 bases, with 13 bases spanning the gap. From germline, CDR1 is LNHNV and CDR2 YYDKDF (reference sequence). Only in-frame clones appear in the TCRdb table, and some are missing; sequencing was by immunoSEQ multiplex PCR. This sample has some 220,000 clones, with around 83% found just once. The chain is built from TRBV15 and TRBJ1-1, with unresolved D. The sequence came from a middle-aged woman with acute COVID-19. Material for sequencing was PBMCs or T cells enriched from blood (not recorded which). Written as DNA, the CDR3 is TGTGCCACCAGCAGAGATGGTGGTCGCAGGACTGAAGCTTTCTTT. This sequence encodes CATSRDGGRRTEAFF.